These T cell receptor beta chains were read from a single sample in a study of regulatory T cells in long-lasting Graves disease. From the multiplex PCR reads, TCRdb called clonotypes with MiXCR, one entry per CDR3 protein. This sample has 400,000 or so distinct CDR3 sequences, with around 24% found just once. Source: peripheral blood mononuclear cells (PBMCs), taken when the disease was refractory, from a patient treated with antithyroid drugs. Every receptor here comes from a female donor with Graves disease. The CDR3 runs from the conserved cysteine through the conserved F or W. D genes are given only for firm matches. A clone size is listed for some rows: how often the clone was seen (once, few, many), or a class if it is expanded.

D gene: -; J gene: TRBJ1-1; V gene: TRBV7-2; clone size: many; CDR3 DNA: TGTGCCAGCAGCCCGAGGACAGCTACTGAAGCTTTCTTT; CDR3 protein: CASSPRTATEAFF
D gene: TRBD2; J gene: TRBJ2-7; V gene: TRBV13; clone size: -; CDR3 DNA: TGTGCCAGCAGCCCGGGACTAGCGGGAACCATCTCCTACGAGCAGTACTTC; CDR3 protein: CASSPGLAGTISYEQYF
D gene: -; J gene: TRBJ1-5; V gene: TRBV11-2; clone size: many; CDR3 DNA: TGTGCCAGCAGCTTAGCACCGAGGGGCAATCAGCCCCAGCATTTT; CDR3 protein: CASSLAPRGNQPQHF
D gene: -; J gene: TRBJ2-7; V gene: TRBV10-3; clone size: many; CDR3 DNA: TGTGCCAGCCGCTCAGGGAGGTACGAGCAGTACTTC; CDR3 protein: CASRSGRYEQYF
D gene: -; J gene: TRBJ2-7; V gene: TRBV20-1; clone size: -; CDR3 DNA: TGCAGTGCGGCCCCCGGGCCCTACGAGCAGTACTTC; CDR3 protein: CSAAPGPYEQYF
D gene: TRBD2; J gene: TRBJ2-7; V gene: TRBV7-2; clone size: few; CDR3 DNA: TGTGCCAGCAGCCCAGAAAGACTAGCGGGACACCAGTCCTACGAGCAGTACTTC; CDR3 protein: CASSPERLAGHQSYEQYF
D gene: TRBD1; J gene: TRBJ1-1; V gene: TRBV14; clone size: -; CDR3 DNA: TGTGCCAGCAGCCAAGCCCCCACAGGGGTGGGCACTGAAGCTTTCTTT; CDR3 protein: CASSQAPTGVGTEAFF
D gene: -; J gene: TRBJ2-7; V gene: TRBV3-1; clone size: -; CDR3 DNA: TGTGCCAGCAGTGTAACCTCCTACGAGCAGTACTTC; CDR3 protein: CASSVTSYEQYF
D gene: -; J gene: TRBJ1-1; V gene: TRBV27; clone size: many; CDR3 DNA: TGTGCCAGCACCCGGACAGCGGTAATGAACACTGAAGCTTTCTTT; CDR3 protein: CASTRTAVMNTEAFF
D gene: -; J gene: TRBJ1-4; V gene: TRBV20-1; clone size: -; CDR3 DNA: TGCAGTGCCCTCGGTTCGTCGGGGGCAACTAATGAAAAACTGTTTTTT; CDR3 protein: CSALGSSGATNEKLFF
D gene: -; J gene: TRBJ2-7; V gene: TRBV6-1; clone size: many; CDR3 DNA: TGTGCCACAATGACATCTTTTTACGAGCAGTACTTC; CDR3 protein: CATMTSFYEQYF
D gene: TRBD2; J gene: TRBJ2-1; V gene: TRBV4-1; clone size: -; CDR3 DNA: TGCGCCAGCAGCCAAGATCCGACACTAGCGGGAGTTGATGAGCAGTTCTTC; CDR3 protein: CASSQDPTLAGVDEQFF
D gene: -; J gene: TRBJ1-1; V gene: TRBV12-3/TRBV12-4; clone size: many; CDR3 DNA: TGTGCCAGCAGAGGGTTGAACACTGAAGCTTTCTTT; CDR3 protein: CASRGLNTEAFF
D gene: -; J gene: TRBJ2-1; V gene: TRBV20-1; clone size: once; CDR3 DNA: TGCAGTGCTAGAGATGTGACGGGGGAGCAGTTCTTC; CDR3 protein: CSARDVTGEQFF
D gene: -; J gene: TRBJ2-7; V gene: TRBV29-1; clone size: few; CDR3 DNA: TGCAGCGTTGGGTCCGGGAACGAGCAGTACTTC; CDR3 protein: CSVGSGNEQYF
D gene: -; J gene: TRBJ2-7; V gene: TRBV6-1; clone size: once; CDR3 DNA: TGTGCCAGCAAGCGGAGCTCCTACGAGCAGTACTTC; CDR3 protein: CASKRSSYEQYF
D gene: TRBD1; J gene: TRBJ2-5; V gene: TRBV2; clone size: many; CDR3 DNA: TGTGCCAGCAGCCGGGACAGCAATAAGCAAGAGACCCAGTACTTC; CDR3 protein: CASSRDSNKQETQYF
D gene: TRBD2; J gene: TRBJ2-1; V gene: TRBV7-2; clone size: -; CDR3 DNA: TGTGCCAGCAGCTTGGCCGGGACTAGCGGGAGGACGGTGCGGTATGAGCAGTTCTTC; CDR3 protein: CASSLAGTSGRTVRYEQFF
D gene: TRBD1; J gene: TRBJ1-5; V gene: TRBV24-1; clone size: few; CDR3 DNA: TGTGCCACCAGTGATCCGACAGGGGATGGCCAGCCCCAGCATTTT; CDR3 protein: CATSDPTGDGQPQHF
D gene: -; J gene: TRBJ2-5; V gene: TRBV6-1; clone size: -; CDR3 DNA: TGTGCCAGCAAGGAGTATAGTTTTGCAGCGGAGACCCAGTACTTC; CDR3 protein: CASKEYSFAAETQYF
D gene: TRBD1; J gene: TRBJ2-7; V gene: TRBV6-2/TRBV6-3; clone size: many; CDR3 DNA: TGTGCCAGCAGACGGACAGGGGGCGGCGACGAGCAGTACTTC; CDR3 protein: CASRRTGGGDEQYF
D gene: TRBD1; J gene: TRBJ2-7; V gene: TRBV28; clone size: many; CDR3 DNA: TGTGCCAGCAGCTTGGGACAGGGGAACTACGAGCAGTACTTC; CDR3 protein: CASSLGQGNYEQYF
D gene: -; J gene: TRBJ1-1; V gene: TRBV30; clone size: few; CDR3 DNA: TGTGCCTGGAGTCTGAACACTGAAGCTTTCTTT; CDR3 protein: CAWSLNTEAFF
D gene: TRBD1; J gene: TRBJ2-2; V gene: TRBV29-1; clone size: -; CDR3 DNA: TGCAGCGTTGGGGCAGGGGGGAACACCGGGGAGCTGTTTTTT; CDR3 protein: CSVGAGGNTGELFF
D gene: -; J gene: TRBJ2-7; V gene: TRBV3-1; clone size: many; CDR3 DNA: TGTGCCAGCAGCCAATCTGGGGACGAGCAGTACTTC; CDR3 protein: CASSQSGDEQYF
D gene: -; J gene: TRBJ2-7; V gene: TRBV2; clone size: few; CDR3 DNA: TGTGCCATTTCAAAGCACTACGAGCAGTACTTC; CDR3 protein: CAISKHYEQYF
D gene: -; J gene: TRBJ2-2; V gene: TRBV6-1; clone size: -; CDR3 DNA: TGTGCCAGCAGCCGCCCCAGGGGCGGCACCGGGGAGCTGTTTTTT; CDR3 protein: CASSRPRGGTGELFF
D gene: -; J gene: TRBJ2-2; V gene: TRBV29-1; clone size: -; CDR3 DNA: TGCAGCGTTGATAAGGCAGGGAACACCGGGGAGCTGTTTTTT; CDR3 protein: CSVDKAGNTGELFF
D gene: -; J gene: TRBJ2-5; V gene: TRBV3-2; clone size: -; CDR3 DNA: TGTCCGAGGGGCGACAGCGTACAAGAGACCCAGTACTTC; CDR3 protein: CPRGDSVQETQYF
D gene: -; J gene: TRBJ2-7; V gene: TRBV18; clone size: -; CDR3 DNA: TGTGCCAGCTCACCAGTCCCGGGACGGACCTCCTACGAGCAGTACTTC; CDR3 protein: CASSPVPGRTSYEQYF
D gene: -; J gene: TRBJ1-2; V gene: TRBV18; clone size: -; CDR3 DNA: TGTGCCAGCTCACCGACACAGGCAGCTAACTATGGCTACACCTTC; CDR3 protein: CASSPTQAANYGYTF
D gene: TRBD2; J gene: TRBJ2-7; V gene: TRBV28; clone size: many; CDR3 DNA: TGTGCCTCCTGGATTAGCGGGAGTAGCGAGCAGTACTTC; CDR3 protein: CASWISGSSEQYF
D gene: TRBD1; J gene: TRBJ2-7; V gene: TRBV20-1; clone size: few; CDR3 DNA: TGCAGTGCTTACAGGGGGCTCAACGAGCAGTACTTC; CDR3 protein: CSAYRGLNEQYF
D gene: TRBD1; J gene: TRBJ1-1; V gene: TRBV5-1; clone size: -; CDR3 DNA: TGCGCCAGCAGCTTGGGAATATTGGGACAGGGATCGAGCACTGAAGCTTTCTTT; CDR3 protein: CASSLGILGQGSSTEAFF
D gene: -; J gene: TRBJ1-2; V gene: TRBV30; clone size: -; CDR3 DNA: TGTGCCTGGAGTGTAGGTCCTATCGGCTACACCTTC; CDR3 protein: CAWSVGPIGYTF
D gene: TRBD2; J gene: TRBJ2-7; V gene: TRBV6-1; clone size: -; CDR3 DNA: TGTGCCAGCAGTGAAAGTAGCGGGAGGTATTACGAGCAGTACTTC; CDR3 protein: CASSESSGRYYEQYF
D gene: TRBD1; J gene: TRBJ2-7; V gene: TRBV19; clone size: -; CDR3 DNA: TGTGCCAGTAGCCCCCCGGACAGGGGTAATTCGGAAGAGCAGTACTTC; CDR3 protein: CASSPPDRGNSEEQYF
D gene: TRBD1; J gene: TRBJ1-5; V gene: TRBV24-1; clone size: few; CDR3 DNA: TGTGCCACCAGTGATCCCGGACAGGGAAATCAGCCCCAGCATTTT; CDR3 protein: CATSDPGQGNQPQHF
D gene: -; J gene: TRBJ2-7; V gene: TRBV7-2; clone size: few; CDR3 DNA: TGTGCCAGCAGCCTTTCTCTCGTCCACGAGCAGTACTTC; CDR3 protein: CASSLSLVHEQYF
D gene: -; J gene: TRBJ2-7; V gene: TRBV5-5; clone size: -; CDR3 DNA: TGTGCCAGCAGGTTGAACAGGGAATACGAGCAGTACTTC; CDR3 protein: CASRLNREYEQYF
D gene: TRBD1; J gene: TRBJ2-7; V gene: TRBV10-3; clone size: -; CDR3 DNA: TGTGCCATCAGGCCGGGACAGGGGGCCTACGAGCAGTACTTC; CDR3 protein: CAIRPGQGAYEQYF
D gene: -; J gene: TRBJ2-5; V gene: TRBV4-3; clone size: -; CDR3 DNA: TGCGCCAGCAGCCAAGATTTGGGGAGCGAGACCCAGTACTTC; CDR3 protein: CASSQDLGSETQYF
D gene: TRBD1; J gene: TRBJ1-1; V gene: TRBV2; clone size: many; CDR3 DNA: TGTGCCAGCAGTGCCCGACAGGGCGGGAGCACTGAAGCTTTCTTT; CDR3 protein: CASSARQGGSTEAFF
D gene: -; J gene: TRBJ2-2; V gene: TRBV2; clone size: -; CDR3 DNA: TGTGCCAGCAGTGAAGCCGGGACTGCCACCGGGGAGCTGTTTTTT; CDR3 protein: CASSEAGTATGELFF
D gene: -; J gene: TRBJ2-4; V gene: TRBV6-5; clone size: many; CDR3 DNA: TGTGCCAGCAGTTACGGATTTCGTGGCAGTGAGAGCATTCAGTACTTC; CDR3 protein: CASSYGFRGSESIQYF
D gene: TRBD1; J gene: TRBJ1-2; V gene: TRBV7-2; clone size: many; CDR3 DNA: TGTGCCAGCAGCTTACAGGGGGCGTATGGCTACACCTTC; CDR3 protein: CASSLQGAYGYTF
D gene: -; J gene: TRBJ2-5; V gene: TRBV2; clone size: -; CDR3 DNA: TGTGCCAGCAGTGAACGGTATGAGACCCAGTACTTC; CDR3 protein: CASSERYETQYF
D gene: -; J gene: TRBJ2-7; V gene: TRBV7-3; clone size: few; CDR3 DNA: TGTGCCACGGGGGTCGCGGGATGGCACGAGCAGTACTTC; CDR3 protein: CATGVAGWHEQYF
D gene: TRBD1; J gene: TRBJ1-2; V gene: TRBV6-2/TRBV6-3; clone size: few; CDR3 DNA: TGTGCCAGCAGAGGACAGGGGTTTGGTGGCTACACCTTC; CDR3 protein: CASRGQGFGGYTF
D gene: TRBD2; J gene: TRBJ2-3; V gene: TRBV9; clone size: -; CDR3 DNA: TGTGCCAGCAGCGTAGCCCGGGCGGGGGGAGGCCCAGATACGCAGTATTTT; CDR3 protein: CASSVARAGGGPDTQYF
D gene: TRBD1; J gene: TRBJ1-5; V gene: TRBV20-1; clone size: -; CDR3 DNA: TGCAGTGCTAGAGAGGGGACAGGGCATCAGCCCCAGCATTTT; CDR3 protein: CSAREGTGHQPQHF
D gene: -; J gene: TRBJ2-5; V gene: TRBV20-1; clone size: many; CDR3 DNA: TGCAGTGCTAGATCCCTCGACACCAGTCCAGAGACCCAGTACTTC; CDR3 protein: CSARSLDTSPETQYF
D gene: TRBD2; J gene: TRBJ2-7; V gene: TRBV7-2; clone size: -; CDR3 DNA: TGTGCCAGCAGCTTTTCCAGCGGGAGTGGAAACTCCTACGAGCAGTACTTC; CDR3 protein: CASSFSSGSGNSYEQYF
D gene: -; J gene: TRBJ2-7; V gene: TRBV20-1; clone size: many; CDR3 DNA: TGCAGTGCTAGTGCAGGGGAGGCCTCCCGCGAGCAGTACTTC; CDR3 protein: CSASAGEASREQYF
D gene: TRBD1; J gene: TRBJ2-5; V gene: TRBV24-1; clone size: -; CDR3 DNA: TGTGCCACCAGTGATTTGGGGACAGGGGGTCGGGAGACCCAGTACTTC; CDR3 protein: CATSDLGTGGRETQYF
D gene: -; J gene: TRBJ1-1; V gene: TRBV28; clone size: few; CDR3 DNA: TGTGCCAGCAGCCCGGCGGGGCATACAACCATGATGGACACTGAAGCTTTCTTT; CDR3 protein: CASSPAGHTTMMDTEAFF